Following are 24 T cell receptor beta chains from one sample sequenced in a study of OX40 agonist ivuxolimab in advanced cancers. Assay: immunoSEQ multiplex PCR; the TCRdb copy retains only in-frame clones and omits some. The table has about 38,000 clones, 65% to 80% seen once. The sample was CD4+ or CD8+ T cells sorted from blood, taken in a trial of the OX40 agonist ivuxolimab. These receptors were collected from an adult with an advanced solid tumor such as melanoma, head and neck, liver or kidney cancer.

This clone was detected a few times. J is TRBJ2-1 and V is TRBV10-3, with TRBD1 matching over 8 bases. The CDR3 has 14 residues. The germline gives CDR1 ENHRY, CDR2 SYGVKD. Germline trimming cut 7 bases from V and 2 bases from J; bases unmatched to any gene: 4. The DNA of the CDR3 is TGTGCCATCAAGGGACAGGACGCCTACAATGAGCAGTTCTTC. It translates to CAIKGQDAYNEQFF.

This chain connects TRBV11-3 to TRBJ1-2; no definite D call. From germline, CDR1 is SGHNT and CDR2 YENEEA. Trimming pared 1 base from V and 1 base from J, leaving 13 bases between. This CDR3 is 16 amino acids long. The CDR3 sequence: CASSLARGDGNYGYTF. The DNA of the CDR3 is TGTGCCAGCAGCTTAGCGCGCGGGGATGGTAACTATGGCTACACCTTC. Using reference TRBV11-3 and TRBJ1-2 for the parts outside the CDR3, the full variable domain is EAGVVQSPRYKIIEKKQPVAFWCNPISGHNTLYWYLQNLGQGPELLIRYENEEAVDDSQLPKDRFSAERLKGVDSTLKIQPAELGDSAVYLCASSLARGDGNYGYTFGSGTRLTVV.

The rearrangement links TRBV30 to TRBJ1-1; D gene ambiguous. Germline lookup yields CDR1 GTSNPN and CDR2 SVGIG (reference sequence). The V gene lost 3 bases and the J gene lost 0 bases, with 2 bases spanning the gap. This CDR3 is 11 amino acids long. CDR3 DNA: TGTGCCTGGAGGTTGAACACTGAAGCTTTCTTT. This translates into CAWRLNTEAFF.

The V call is TRBV7-9, the J call TRBJ2-1; no clear D gene. Trimming removed 10 bases at V and 0 bases at J, with 13 bases between. Germline loops: CDR1 SEHNR, CDR2 FQNEAQ (reference sequence). There are 14 residues in the CDR3. CDR3 loop: CAIVPSSSYNEQFF. The DNA of the CDR3 is TGTGCCATCGTACCTAGTAGCTCCTACAATGAGCAGTTCTTC.

The gene calls are TRBV19 and TRBJ2-5; weak D call: TRBD2 (6 bases). V was clipped by 5 bases and J by 2 bases, with 12 bases between them. The CDR3 runs to 14 residues. Germline values: CDR1 LNHDA, CDR2 SQIVND (reference sequence). This CDR3 is CASSPQAGQETQYF. The CDR3 bases are TGTGCCAGTAGTCCTCAAGCGGGTCAAGAGACCCAGTACTTC.

The rearrangement uses TRBV14 and TRBJ2-2; TRBD2 matches 7 bases. J was trimmed by 7 bases and V by 4 bases; bases with no gene match: 15. CDR1 and CDR2 (germline): SGHDN, FVKESK. The CDR3 contains 17 residues. CDR3 nucleotides: TGTGCCAGCAGCCCCCAGAGCGCGGGAGTTCTGCACGGGGAGCTGTTTTTT. It specifies CASSPQSAGVLHGELFF.

This clone was observed a single time. The CDR3 DNA sequence: TGCGCCAGCAGTAGGTGGGACAGGGGGCACACAGATACGCAGTATTTT. Translation gives CASSRWDRGHTDTQYF. The rearrangement uses TRBV5-1 and TRBJ2-3; 12 positions agree with TRBD1. With 5 bases clipped from V and 2 bases from J, the junction kept 6 bases outside the gene matches. Germline V gives CDR1 SGHRS, CDR2 YFSETQ. This CDR3 is 16 amino acids long. The variable domain in full, completed from reference TRBV5-1 and TRBJ2-3, reads KAGVTQTPRYLIKTRGQQVTLSCSPISGHRSVSWYQQTPGQGLQFLFEYFSETQRNKGNFPGRFSGRQFSNSRSEMNVSTLELGDSALYLCASSRWDRGHTDTQYFGPGTRLTVL.

The V call is TRBV15, the J call TRBJ2-5; no definite D call. Germline CDR1 and CDR2: LNHNV and YYDKDF (reference sequence). This CDR3 has 15 residues. V was clipped by 0 bases and J by 1 base, with 9 bases between them. The CDR3 protein is CATSRDGLVQETQYF. CDR3 nucleotides: TGTGCCACCAGCAGAGATGGGCTCGTCCAAGAGACCCAGTACTTC.

V gene TRBV18 combines with J gene TRBJ1-1; D remains unclear. The CDR3 is 15 amino acids. V shed 3 bases and J shed 0 bases, with 11 bases lying between them. CDR1 and CDR2 from the germline V gene are KGHSH and LQKENI. The CDR3 DNA follows: TGTGCCAGCTCACCTCGAGTTGGCCTGAACACTGAAGCTTTCTTT. Residues: CASSPRVGLNTEAFF.

The genes are TRBV5-4 and TRBJ1-2; 10 bases align to TRBD1. This CDR3 region has 14 residues. Germline assignment: CDR1 SGHNT and CDR2 YYREEE (reference sequence). The V segment lost 3 bases and the J segment 6 bases; nucleotides outside the gene matches: 5. Here the CDR3 reads CASSSDRGQDGYTF. Written as DNA, the CDR3 is TGTGCCAGCAGCTCCGACAGGGGGCAGGATGGCTACACCTTC.

V gene TRBV2 combines with J gene TRBJ2-7; D assignment may be TRBD1 or TRBD2 (5 bases each). Trimming removed 6 bases from V and 3 bases from J, with 12 bases in between. CDR1 and CDR2 from the germline V gene are SNHLY and FYNNEI. The CDR3 sequence is 13 residues long. The CDR3 region has the DNA TGTGCCAGCAGCCGGGACCGCTACTACGAGCAGTACTTC. Translated: CASSRDRYYEQYF.

This clone appeared once. The chain uses TRBV10-3 and TRBJ2-3; D not certain. The CDR3 contains 14 residues. Per germline, CDR1 ENHRY and CDR2 SYGVKD. The V end was cut by 4 bases, the J end by 0 bases, with 8 bases between. CDR3 nucleotides: TGTGCCATCAGTGGCTTTTCTAGCACAGATACGCAGTATTTT. Protein sequence: CAISGFSSTDTQYF.

The V call is TRBV28, the J call TRBJ2-7; unclear D gene. Trimming took off 2 bases at V and 6 bases at J, with 5 bases between the two ends. The CDR3 spans 11 residues. Germline CDR1 MDHEN, CDR2 SYDVKM. As DNA, the CDR3 is TGTGCCAGCAGTTTAAGAGTCGAGCAGTACTTC. Its protein is CASSLRVEQYF.

V and J are TRBV5-1 and TRBJ2-1, with D possibly being TRBD1 (6 bases). CDR3 size: 15 residues. CDR1 is SGHRS and CDR2 is YFSETQ in the germline V gene. V lost 7 bases and J 0 bases, leaving 14 bases between the germline ends. The chain's CDR3 is CASFPGAGSYNEQFF. The CDR3 nucleotides read TGCGCCAGCTTCCCAGGGGCAGGCTCCTACAATGAGCAGTTCTTC.

The V call is TRBV7-8, the J call TRBJ1-2; D gene ambiguous. The CDR3 has 14 amino acids. Trimming took off 1 base at V and 1 base at J, with 7 bases between the two ends. CDR1 is SGHVS and CDR2 is FQNEAQ in the germline V gene. The CDR3 nucleotides read TGTGCCAGCAGCTTAGATACGGTTAACTATGGCTACACCTTC. Protein: CASSLDTVNYGYTF. The whole variable domain, remainder taken from reference TRBV7-8 and TRBJ1-2, is GAGVSQSPRYKVAKRGQDVALRCDPISGHVSLFWYQQALGQGPEFLTYFQNEAQLDKSGLPSDRFFAERPEGSVSTLKIQRTQQEDSAVYLCASSLDTVNYGYTFGSGTRLTVV.

This clone was seen a handful of times. An end of the junction differs from the germline gene, which may be a read error. This chain connects TRBV28 to TRBJ2-1; TRBD2 is a possible D gene (5 bases). The germline gives CDR1 MDHEN, CDR2 SYDVKM. CDR3 length: 11 residues. In DNA, the CDR3 is TGCGGGATAAGGTCCTACAATGAGCAGTTCTTC. Residues: CGIRSYNEQFF.

The rearrangement joins TRBV7-9 to TRBJ1-1; perhaps TRBD1 as D (5 bases). This CDR3 region has 14 residues. Trimming stripped 1 base from V and 7 bases from J, with 13 bases between. Germline V gene lookup returns CDR1 SEHNR and CDR2 FQNEAQ (reference sequence). CDR3 sequence: CASSLDGGRGEAFF. CDR3 nucleotide sequence: TGTGCCAGCAGCTTAGACGGGGGTCGAGGTGAAGCTTTCTTT.

This rearrangement joins TRBV4-1 to TRBJ2-1, with TRBD2 matching 13 bases. Germline V lookup: CDR1 MGHRA, CDR2 YSYEKL. CDR3 length equals 17 residues. Trimming cost V 0 bases and J 7 bases; bases outside gene matches: 6. CDR3 nucleotide sequence: TGCGCCAGCAGCCAAGAGGTGACTAGCGGGAGGAGAAATGAGCAGTTCTTC. It yields the protein CASSQEVTSGRRNEQFF.

This chain joins TRBV27 and TRBJ2-7; D may be TRBD2 (6 bases). Germline lookup yields CDR1 MNHEY and CDR2 SMNVEV (reference sequence). The CDR3 is made up of 14 amino acids. The V and J ends lost 3 bases and 2 bases respectively, with 11 bases between them. The CDR3 nucleotides are TGTGCCAGCAGTTTGGCGACTAGACCCTACGAGCAGTACTTC. Protein: CASSLATRPYEQYF.

This clone appeared a single time. V is TRBV11-2 and J is TRBJ1-5; D not resolved. CDR3 length equals 14 residues. Trimming cost V 1 base and J 4 bases, with 8 bases left between them. Per germline, CDR1 SGHAT and CDR2 FQNNGV. This CDR3 is CASSLALGNQPQHF. In DNA, the CDR3 is TGTGCCAGCAGCTTAGCGTTGGGGAATCAGCCCCAGCATTTT.

V gene TRBV28 combines with J gene TRBJ1-1; D is possibly TRBD1 (6 bases). This CDR3 spans 14 amino acids. Trimming took 5 bases from V and 1 from J, leaving 11 bases between them. Germline-derived CDR1 and CDR2 are MDHEN and SYDVKM. The CDR3 DNA sequence: TGTGCCAGCAGTCCGACAGGTCCGAACACTGAAGCTTTCTTT. Its protein product is CASSPTGPNTEAFF.

The chain carries TRBV27 and TRBJ2-7, with a tentative D call TRBD1 (6 bases). V lost 2 bases and J lost 2, with 10 bases in between. CDR1 and CDR2 (germline): MNHEY, SMNVEV (reference sequence). The CDR3 has 14 amino acids. CDR3 region: CASSLQTGPYEQYF. CDR3 nucleotide sequence: TGTGCCAGCAGTTTACAGACAGGACCCTACGAGCAGTACTTC.

This clone has a handful of counts. The chain has TRBV5-1 and TRBJ2-2; either TRBD1 or TRBD2 may fit D (5 bases each). CDR1 is SGHRS, CDR2 YFSETQ, per germline. Deletions cut 4 bases from V and 4 bases from J, with 17 bases between. CDR3 length: 16 amino acids. The CDR3 spells CASSRGNGGSTGELFF. CDR3 coding DNA: TGCGCCAGCAGCAGGGGAAACGGCGGGTCCACCGGGGAGCTGTTTTTT.

In its sample, this clone ranks as medium-sized. The chain employs TRBV2 and TRBJ1-5, with 10 bases fitting TRBD1. Germline-derived CDR1 and CDR2 are SNHLY and FYNNEI. The CDR3 runs to 14 residues. V lost 4 bases to trimming and J lost 6 bases; unmatched junction nucleotides: 3. The CDR3 loop is CASSGGQGPQPQHF. Written as DNA, the CDR3 is TGTGCCAGCAGTGGGGGACAGGGGCCTCAGCCCCAGCATTTT.